This T cell receptor (beta chain) was identified during a study of neurological immune-mediated disorders. One entry per CDR3 protein results from TCRdb running MiXCR on the 5' RACE reads. Seen here are under 75,000 distinct CDR3 sequences, 3% to 4% observed once, and the top ten hold roughly 7%. This clonotype was counted many times. Its antigen is as yet unknown. Whole-study findings and limits: A possible signature was seen in one related-CDR3 cluster, into which phylogenetic grouping placed the repertoires of 18 of 34 multiple sclerosis patients.

The ends were cut back, 4 bases at V and 2 bases at J, with 8 bases in the middle. The V gene's germline CDR1 is SGHTA and CDR2 FQGTGA. There are 13 residues in the CDR3. The rearrangement uses TRBV7-3 and TRBJ1-1; D possibly corresponds to TRBD1 (6 bases). The origin of this receptor is a woman between 55 and 75 years old with multiple sclerosis. Sequencing was carried out using PBMCs. CDR3 region: CASSWDINTEAFF. In nucleotides, the CDR3 is TGTGCCAGCAGCTGGGACATTAACACTGAAGCTTTCTTT.